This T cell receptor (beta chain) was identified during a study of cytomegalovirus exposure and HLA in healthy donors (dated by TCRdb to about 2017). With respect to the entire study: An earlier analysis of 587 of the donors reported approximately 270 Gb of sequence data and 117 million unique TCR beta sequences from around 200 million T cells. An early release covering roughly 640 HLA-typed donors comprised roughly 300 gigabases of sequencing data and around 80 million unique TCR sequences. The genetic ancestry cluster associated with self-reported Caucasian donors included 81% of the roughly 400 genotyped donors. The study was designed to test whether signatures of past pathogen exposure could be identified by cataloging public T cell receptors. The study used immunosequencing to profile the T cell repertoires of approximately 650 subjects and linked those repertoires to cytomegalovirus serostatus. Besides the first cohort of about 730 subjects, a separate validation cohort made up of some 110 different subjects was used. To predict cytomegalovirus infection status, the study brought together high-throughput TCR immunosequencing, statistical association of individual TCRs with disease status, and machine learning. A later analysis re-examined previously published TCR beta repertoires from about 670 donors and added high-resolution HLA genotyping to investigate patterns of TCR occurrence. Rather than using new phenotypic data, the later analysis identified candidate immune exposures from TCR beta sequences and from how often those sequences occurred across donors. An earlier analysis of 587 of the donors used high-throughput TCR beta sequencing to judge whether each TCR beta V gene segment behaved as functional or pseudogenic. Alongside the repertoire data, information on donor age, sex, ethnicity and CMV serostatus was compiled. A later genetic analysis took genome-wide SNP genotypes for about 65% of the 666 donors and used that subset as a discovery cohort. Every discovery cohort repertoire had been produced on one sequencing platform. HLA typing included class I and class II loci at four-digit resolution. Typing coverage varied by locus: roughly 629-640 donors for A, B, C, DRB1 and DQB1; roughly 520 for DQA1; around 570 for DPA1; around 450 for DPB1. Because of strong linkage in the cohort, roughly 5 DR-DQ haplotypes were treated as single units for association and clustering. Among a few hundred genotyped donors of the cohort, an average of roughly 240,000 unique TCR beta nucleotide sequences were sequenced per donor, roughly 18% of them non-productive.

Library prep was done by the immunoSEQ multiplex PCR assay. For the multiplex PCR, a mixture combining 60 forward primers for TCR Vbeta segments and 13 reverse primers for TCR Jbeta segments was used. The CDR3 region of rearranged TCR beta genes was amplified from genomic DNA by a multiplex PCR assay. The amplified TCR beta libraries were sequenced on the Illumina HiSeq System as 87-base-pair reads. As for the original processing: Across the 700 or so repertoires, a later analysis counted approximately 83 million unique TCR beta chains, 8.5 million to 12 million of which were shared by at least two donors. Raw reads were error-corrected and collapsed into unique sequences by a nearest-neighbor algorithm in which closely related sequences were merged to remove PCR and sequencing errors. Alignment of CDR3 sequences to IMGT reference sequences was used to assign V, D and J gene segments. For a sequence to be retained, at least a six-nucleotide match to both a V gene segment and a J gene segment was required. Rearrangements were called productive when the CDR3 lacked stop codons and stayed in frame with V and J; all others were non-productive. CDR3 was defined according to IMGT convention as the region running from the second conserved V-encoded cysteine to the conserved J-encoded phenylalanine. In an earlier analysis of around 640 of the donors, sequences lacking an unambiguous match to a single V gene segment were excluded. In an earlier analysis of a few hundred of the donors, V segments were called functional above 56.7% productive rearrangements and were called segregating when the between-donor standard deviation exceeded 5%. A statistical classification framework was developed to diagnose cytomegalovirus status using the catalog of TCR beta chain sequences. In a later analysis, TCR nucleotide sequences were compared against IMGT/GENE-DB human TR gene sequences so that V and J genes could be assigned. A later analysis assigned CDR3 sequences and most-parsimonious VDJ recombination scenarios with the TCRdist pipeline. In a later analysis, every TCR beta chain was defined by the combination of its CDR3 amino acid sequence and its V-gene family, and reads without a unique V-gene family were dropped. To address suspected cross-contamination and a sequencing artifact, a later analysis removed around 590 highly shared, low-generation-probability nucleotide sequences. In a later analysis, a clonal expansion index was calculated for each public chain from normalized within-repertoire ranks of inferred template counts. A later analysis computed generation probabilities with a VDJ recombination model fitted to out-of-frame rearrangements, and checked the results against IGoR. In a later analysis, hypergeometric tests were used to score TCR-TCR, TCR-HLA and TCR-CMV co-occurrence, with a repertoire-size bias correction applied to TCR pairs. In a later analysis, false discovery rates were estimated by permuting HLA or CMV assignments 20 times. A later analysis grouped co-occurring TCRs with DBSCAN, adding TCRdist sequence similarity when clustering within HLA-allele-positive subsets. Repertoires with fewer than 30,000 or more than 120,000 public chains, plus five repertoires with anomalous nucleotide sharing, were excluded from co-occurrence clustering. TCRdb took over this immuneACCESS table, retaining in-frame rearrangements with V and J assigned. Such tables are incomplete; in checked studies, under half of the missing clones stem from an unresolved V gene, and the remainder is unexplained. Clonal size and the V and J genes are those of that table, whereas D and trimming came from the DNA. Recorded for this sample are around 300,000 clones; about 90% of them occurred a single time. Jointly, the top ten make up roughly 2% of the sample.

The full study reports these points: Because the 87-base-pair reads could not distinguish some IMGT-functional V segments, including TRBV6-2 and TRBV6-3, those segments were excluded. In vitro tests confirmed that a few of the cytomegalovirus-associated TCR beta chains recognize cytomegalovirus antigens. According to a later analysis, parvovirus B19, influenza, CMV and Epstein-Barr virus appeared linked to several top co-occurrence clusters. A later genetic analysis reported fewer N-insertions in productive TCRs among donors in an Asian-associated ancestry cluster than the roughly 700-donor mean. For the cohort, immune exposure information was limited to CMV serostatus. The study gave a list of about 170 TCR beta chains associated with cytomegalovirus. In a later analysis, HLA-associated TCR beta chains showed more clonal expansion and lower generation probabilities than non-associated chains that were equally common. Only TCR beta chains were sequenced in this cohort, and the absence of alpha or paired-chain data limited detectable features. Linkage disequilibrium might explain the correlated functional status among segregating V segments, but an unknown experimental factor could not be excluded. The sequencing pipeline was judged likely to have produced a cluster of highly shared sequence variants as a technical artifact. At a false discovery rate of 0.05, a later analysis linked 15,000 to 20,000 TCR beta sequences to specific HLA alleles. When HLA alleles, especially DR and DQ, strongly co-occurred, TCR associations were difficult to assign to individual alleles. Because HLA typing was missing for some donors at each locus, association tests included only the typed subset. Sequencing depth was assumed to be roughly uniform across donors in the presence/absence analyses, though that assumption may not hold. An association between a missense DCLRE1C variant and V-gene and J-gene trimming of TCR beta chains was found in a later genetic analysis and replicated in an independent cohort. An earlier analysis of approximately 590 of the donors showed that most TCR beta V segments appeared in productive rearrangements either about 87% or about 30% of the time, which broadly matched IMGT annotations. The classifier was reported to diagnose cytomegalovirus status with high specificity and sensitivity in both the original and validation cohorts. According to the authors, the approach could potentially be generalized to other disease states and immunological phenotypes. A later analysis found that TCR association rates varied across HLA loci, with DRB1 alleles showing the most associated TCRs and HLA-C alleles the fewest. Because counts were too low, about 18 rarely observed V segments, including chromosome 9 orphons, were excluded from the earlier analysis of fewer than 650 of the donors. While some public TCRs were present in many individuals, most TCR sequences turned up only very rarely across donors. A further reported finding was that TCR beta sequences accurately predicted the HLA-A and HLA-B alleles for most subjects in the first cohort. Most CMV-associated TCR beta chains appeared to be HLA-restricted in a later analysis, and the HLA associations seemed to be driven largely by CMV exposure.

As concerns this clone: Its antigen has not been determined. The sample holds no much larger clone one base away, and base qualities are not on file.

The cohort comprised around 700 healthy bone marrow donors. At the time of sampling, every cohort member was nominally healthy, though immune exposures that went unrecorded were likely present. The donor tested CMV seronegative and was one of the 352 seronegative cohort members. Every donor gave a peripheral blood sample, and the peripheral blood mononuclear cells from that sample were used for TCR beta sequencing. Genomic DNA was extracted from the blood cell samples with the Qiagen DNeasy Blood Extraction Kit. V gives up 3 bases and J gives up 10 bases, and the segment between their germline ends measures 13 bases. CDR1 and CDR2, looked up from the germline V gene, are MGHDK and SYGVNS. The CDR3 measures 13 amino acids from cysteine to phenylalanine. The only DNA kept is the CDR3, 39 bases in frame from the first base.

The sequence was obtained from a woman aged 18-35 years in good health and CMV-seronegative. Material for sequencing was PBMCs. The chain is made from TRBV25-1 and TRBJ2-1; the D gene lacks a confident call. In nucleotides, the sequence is TGTGCCAGCAGTGACAGTCAGGTTGGGGAGCAGTTCTTC. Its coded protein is CASSDSQVGEQFF.